This T cell receptor (beta chain) is drawn from a study of cytomegalovirus exposure and HLA in healthy donors. Background on the study: The 100 to 150 validation repertoires and the roughly 670 first-cohort repertoires shared a platform, a later analysis reported.

With respect to this clone: Its target is not known.

Looked up from germline, CDR1 is MNHNY and CDR2 is SVGAGI (reference sequence). Trimming took off 6 bases at V and 5 bases at J, with 16 bases between the two ends. This CDR3 comprises 14 residues. General study findings and limits: Reportedly, cytomegalovirus status was diagnosed with high sensitivity and specificity. In vitro, a few CMV-associated chains proved specific for CMV antigens.

Sequenced by immunoSEQ multiplex PCR; TCRdb stores in-frame clones only, minus some. The table lists 220,000 or so clones, 83% of them singletons. This chain joins TRBV6-6 and TRBJ1-1, with D perhaps TRBD1 (6 bases). The sequenced material came from PBMCs. This clonotype was sampled from a woman under 30 in good health and CMV-seronegative. The CDR3 reads CASSEEEGETEAFF. In DNA form, the CDR3 reads TGTGCCAGCAGCGAGGAGGAGGGGGAAACTGAAGCTTTCTTT.